This T cell receptor beta chain was captured in a study of technical replicates of blood from several donors. Profiled with immunoSEQ multiplex PCR; TCRdb holds only in-frame clones, not every one. The table includes about 64,000 clones, approximately 86% detected once. Germline CDR1 LGHNA, CDR2 YNFKEQ. After removal of 4 bases from V and 2 bases from J, the junction contained 9 bases not matched to a gene. The CDR3 is 17 residues long. The sample taken for sequencing was PBMCs. V gene TRBV4-2 combines with J gene TRBJ2-5, with 11 bases that match TRBD2. The sequence was collected from a human donor in good health. Some clones in this sample may be carry-over from other donors' samples. CDR3 DNA sequence: TGTGCCAGCAGCCCGCCCATCGGGACTAGCGGACAAGAGACCCAGTACTTC. This codes for CASSPPIGTSGQETQYF.